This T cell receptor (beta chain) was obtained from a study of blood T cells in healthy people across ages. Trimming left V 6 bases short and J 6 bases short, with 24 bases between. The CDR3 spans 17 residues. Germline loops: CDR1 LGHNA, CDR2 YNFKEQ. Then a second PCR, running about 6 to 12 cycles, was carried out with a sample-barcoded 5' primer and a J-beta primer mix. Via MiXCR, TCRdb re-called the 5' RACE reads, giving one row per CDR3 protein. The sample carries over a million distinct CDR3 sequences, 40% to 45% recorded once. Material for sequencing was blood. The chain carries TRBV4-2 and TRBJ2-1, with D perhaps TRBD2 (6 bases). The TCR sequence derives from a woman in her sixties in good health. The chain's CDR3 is CASRFILGGAGGNEQFF. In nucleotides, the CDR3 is TGTGCCAGCAGGTTCATTCTGGGCGGCGCCGGGGGCAATGAGCAGTTCTTC.